Listed below are T cell receptor beta chains from one sample, sequenced in a study of memory B cells and T cells in multiple sclerosis. Only in-frame clones appear in the TCRdb table, and some are missing; sequencing was by immunoSEQ multiplex PCR. The top ten hold roughly 2.8% of the sample, which has 9,000 to 15,000 clones, around four fifths seen once. Antigens for these TCRs are unknown. Sequenced: PBMCs from blood kept in culture. These TCRs come from a human donor with multiple sclerosis. Both conserved end residues are trimmed from each CDR3. Clone sizes are given selectively: once, few, many, or a class where the clone is expanded.

CDR3 protein,V gene,J gene,clone size
ASSWTATSTDTQY,TRBV5-1,TRBJ2-3,NA
ASSADTAGWETQY,TRBV9,TRBJ2-5,NA
ASSSARGPETQY,TRBV11-2,TRBJ2-5,NA
ASSSGTSLQETQY,TRBV5-6,TRBJ2-5,NA
ASSLAGGNYLH,TRBV7-9,TRBJ1-5,NA
ASSLAGTSGIKEQF,TRBV11-2,TRBJ2-1,NA
ASSLEGTVNTEAF,TRBV11-2,TRBJ1-1,NA
ASSLQGEQY,TRBV28,TRBJ2-7,NA
ASSLESYNEQF,TRBV2,TRBJ2-1,NA
ASRGRGYNSPLH,TRBV5-6,TRBJ1-6,NA
ASSLFAGGTDTQY,TRBV27,TRBJ2-3,NA
ASSQAGGVWTGELF,TRBV14,TRBJ2-2,NA
AWSVLGGIDQPQH,TRBV30,TRBJ1-5,NA
ASSGRSGGSYNEQF,TRBV4-1,TRBJ2-1,once
ASSPSRSYEQY,TRBV27,TRBJ2-7,NA
ASTISWQPQH,TRBV28,TRBJ1-5,few
ASTNREARADEQF,TRBV7-8,TRBJ2-1,NA
ASSYRAGGGTGELF,TRBV6-5,TRBJ2-2,NA
ASSPLVPRSQRSNYGYT,TRBV7-6,TRBJ1-2,NA
ASREGSDTQY,TRBV6-1,TRBJ2-3,once
ASSHARLYEQY,TRBV27,TRBJ2-7,once
ASSYLGGQGADEQY,TRBV6-5,TRBJ2-7,NA
ASSLQGAFSPLH,TRBV7-9,TRBJ1-6,once
ASSHFPTGDTHSPLH,TRBV4-1,TRBJ1-6,NA
ASSEYLAGGRETQY,TRBV2,TRBJ2-5,NA
ASSYSIAVGNEQF,TRBV6-5,TRBJ2-1,NA
ASSGQGVSTGELF,TRBV11-3,TRBJ2-2,NA
ASSLGAGAVGNEQF,TRBV5-1,TRBJ2-1,NA
AISVTVSGANVLT,TRBV10-3,TRBJ2-6,few
ASSPVPNYGYT,TRBV2,TRBJ1-2,NA
ATSPVDQPQH,TRBV15,TRBJ1-5,NA
ASSPGQGEGYT,TRBV18,TRBJ1-2,NA
ASSDFPANEQY,TRBV2,TRBJ2-7,NA
ASSLELGQTYEQY,TRBV5-1,TRBJ2-7,NA
ASSFAGVEY,TRBV27,TRBJ2-4,NA
ASSLGPGVDTQY,TRBV5-1,TRBJ2-3,NA
ASSDSTYGGYT,TRBV6-4,TRBJ1-2,few
ASSLGRGQGLSSYEQY,TRBV5-1,TRBJ2-7,once
ASSSELYSPLH,TRBV11-2,TRBJ1-6,NA
ASRYDRVNYGYT,TRBV2,TRBJ1-2,NA
ASSPIDSTGVRGNTIY,TRBV18,TRBJ1-3,NA
ASSGPRDPTQY,TRBV2,TRBJ2-3,NA
ASSLEQYTEAF,TRBV7-9,TRBJ1-1,NA
ASSQEGGILYGYT,TRBV4-1,TRBJ1-2,NA